The rows below give T cell receptor beta chains drawn from one sample of a study of T-cell memory formation after mild COVID-19. Using its own MiXCR run on the 5' RACE reads, TCRdb lists one record per CDR3 protein. The sample records approximately 250,000 distinct CDR3 sequences, 15% being singletons. Sequences were obtained from PBMCs or a T cell subset sorted from them (not recorded which). These receptors originate from an adult woman who had mild COVID-19 (a few samples of this study predate the infection). Cell type and time point are not known. CDR3s include the opening cysteine and the closing phenylalanine or tryptophan.

TRBV12-3/TRBV12-4,TRBJ2-7,CASSLGERRGPPSYEQYF
TRBV5-1,TRBJ2-1,CASSLDLAGGREQFF
TRBV5-1,TRBJ1-1,CASSGGRTVNTEAFF
TRBV6-5,TRBJ2-3,CASNGDSRTDTQYF
TRBV20-1,TRBJ1-5,CSASMQYSNQPQHF
TRBV18,TRBJ1-1,CASSPAIDSSTEAFF
TRBV2,TRBJ2-3,CASSGDRTSTDTQYF
TRBV4-2,TRBJ2-4,CASSQDSGLAKNIQYF
TRBV24-1,TRBJ2-3,CATSDLSDTQYF
TRBV7-2,TRBJ2-5,CASSRTSGGRYQETQYF
TRBV5-1,TRBJ2-5,CASSLTSGAPQETQYF
TRBV7-8,TRBJ1-1,CASSPGTGTLSRTEAFF
TRBV5-1,TRBJ2-1,CASGYSGGSSYNEQFF
TRBV19,TRBJ2-7,CASSAFLQGGKYEQYF
TRBV3-1,TRBJ2-1,CASSPAGGYENEQFF
TRBV4-2,TRBJ2-2,CASSQGKAAGELFF
TRBV5-4,TRBJ2-6,CASSFVRGAGANVLTF
TRBV5-1,TRBJ1-1,CASSLAGQMNTEAFF
TRBV4-1,TRBJ1-5,CASSPWTGGGNQPQHF
TRBV4-2,TRBJ2-7,CASSQVGTAGSYEQYF
TRBV3-1,TRBJ1-1,CASSPTGTVLSNTEAFF
TRBV5-1,TRBJ2-1,CASRTVLSSYNEQFF
TRBV6-1,TRBJ1-1,CASSVTIRVVNTEAFF
TRBV4-2,TRBJ2-5,CASSPDADRGPNF
TRBV5-1,TRBJ1-5,CASSLGSGNQPQHF
TRBV5-1,TRBJ2-1,CASSSTSGVLNEQFF
TRBV4-2,TRBJ2-2,CASSQGVGRVTGELFF
TRBV4-3,TRBJ1-2,CASSQATDYGYTF
TRBV7-8,TRBJ1-3,CASSSTDASGNTIYF